These 2 T cell receptor beta chains share one sample of origin, sequenced in a study of regulatory T cells in long-lasting Graves disease. Indicated time point: persistent/refractory GD, antithyroid drugs over 5 years with positive TRAb. Making the TCR library involved RNA that had been extracted from PBMCs. HTBI primers from iRepertoire and Arm-PCR of CDR3 regions yielded the TCR beta libraries. A single record per CDR3 protein comes from TCRdb applying MiXCR to the multiplex PCR reads. The repertoire holds fewer than 550,000 distinct CDR3 sequences, with 20% to 25% as singletons. Sample: peripheral blood mononuclear cells (PBMCs), taken when the disease was refractory, from a patient treated with antithyroid drugs. The receptor set was obtained from a female donor with Graves disease.

The chain combines TRBV6-1 with TRBJ1-5; D is possibly TRBD1 (6 bases). The V end lost 3 bases, the J end lost 2 bases, and 20 bases lay between the germline ends. The germline CDR1 and CDR2 sequences are MNHNS and SASEGT. The CDR3 loop spans 18 amino acids. Written as DNA, the CDR3 is TGTGCCAGCAGTGACCCCCTTTGGAGGGGACATGGCAATCAGCCCCAGCATTTT. This gives the protein CASSDPLWRGHGNQPQHF.

The chain links TRBV3-1 to TRBJ2-7, with unresolved D. Germline V lookup: CDR1 LGHDT, CDR2 YNNKEL (reference sequence). The CDR3 length is 13 residues. V was cut by 2 bases and J by 3 bases, with 8 bases left in between. The CDR3 sequence: CASSQRLFYEQYF. In DNA, the CDR3 is TGTGCCAGCAGCCAACGATTATTCTACGAGCAGTACTTC.